The rows below give T cell receptor beta chains drawn from one sample of a study. A single record per CDR3 protein comes from TCRdb applying MiXCR to the RT-PCR reads. The repertoire includes about 680,000 distinct CDR3 sequences, 13% to 15% of them detected once, and about 3.6% sits in the top ten. Sequenced sample: memory CD4+ T cells from blood. These receptors all stem from a female donor in good health, serving as a healthy control. Both conserved end residues are part of each CDR3. The order of the fields is D gene, V gene, J gene, clone size, CDR3 protein, CDR3 DNA. A D gene is named only where the DNA matches it firmly. Clone size, where shown, is once, few, many, or a class for clones that have expanded.

TRBD1	TRBV24-1	TRBJ2-2	NA	CATSDSRTGPTGELFF	TGTGCCACCAGTGATTCTCGGACAGGGCCCACCGGGGAGCTGTTTTTT
NA	TRBV30	TRBJ1-3	NA	CAWSQEFSGNTIYF	TGTGCCTGGAGTCAGGAGTTCTCTGGAAACACCATATATTTT
TRBD1	TRBV11-2	TRBJ1-2	many	CASSFQGAGGYTF	TGTGCCAGCAGCTTCCAGGGGGCCGGTGGCTACACCTTC
NA	TRBV6-2/TRBV6-3	TRBJ2-1	few	CASSYGIGHPGEQFF	TGTGCCAGCAGTTACGGGATCGGGCACCCCGGTGAGCAGTTCTTC
TRBD1	TRBV7-9	TRBJ2-3	NA	CASSPGQGADDTQYF	TGTGCCAGCAGCCCTGGACAGGGGGCTGACGATACGCAGTATTTT
NA	TRBV27	TRBJ2-7	many	CASSRSPYEQYF	TGTGCCAGCAGTCGATCTCCCTACGAGCAGTACTTC
NA	TRBV7-2	TRBJ2-1	many	CASSLNPFGNEQFF	TGTGCCAGCAGCTTAAATCCCTTCGGGAATGAGCAGTTCTTC
NA	TRBV11-2	TRBJ2-7	few	CASSLDPGRTTYEQYF	TGTGCCAGCAGCTTAGATCCCGGCAGGACTACCTACGAGCAGTACTTC
NA	TRBV6-5	TRBJ1-2	many	CASSYGGIPYGYTF	TGTGCCAGCAGTTACGGGGGAATCCCGTATGGCTACACCTTC
TRBD2	TRBV20-1	TRBJ2-1	NA	CSPPGRAYDNEQFF	TGCAGTCCCCCCGGGAGGGCCTACGACAATGAGCAGTTCTTC
NA	TRBV24-1	TRBJ1-2	many	CATSDGVGLYGYTF	TGTGCCACCAGTGATGGAGTGGGTCTCTATGGCTACACCTTC
TRBD1	TRBV28	TRBJ2-7	NA	CATQGAREQYF	TGTGCCACCCAGGGGGCGAGGGAGCAGTACTTC
NA	TRBV27	TRBJ2-1	NA	CASSFRPLSNEQFF	TGTGCCAGCAGTTTCCGGCCCCTTAGCAATGAGCAGTTCTTC
NA	TRBV18	TRBJ2-3	few	CASSPQRGTDTQYF	TGTGCCAGCTCACCTCAGCGGGGCACAGATACGCAGTATTTT
NA	TRBV4-1	TRBJ1-1	many	CASSQYESGATEAFF	TGCGCCAGCAGCCAATACGAGTCAGGGGCCACTGAAGCTTTCTTT
NA	TRBV5-6	TRBJ1-2	many	CASSLEPGTNYGYTF	TGTGCCAGCAGCTTGGAGCCGGGAACTAACTATGGCTACACCTTC
NA	TRBV30	TRBJ2-5	many	CAWSVRGAETQYF	TGTGCCTGGAGTGTACGGGGGGCTGAGACCCAGTACTTC
NA	TRBV20-1	TRBJ1-1	few	CSATNPAGEGEAFF	TGCAGTGCTACAAACCCTGCGGGGGAAGGTGAAGCTTTCTTT
TRBD2	TRBV24-1	TRBJ2-1	few	CATSEGGLGRNYNEQFF	TGTGCCACCAGTGAGGGGGGACTAGGGCGAAATTACAATGAGCAGTTCTTC
TRBD1	TRBV5-4	TRBJ1-4	NA	CASSIRQGQGEEKLFF	TGTGCCAGCAGCATCCGTCAGGGACAGGGTGAAGAAAAACTGTTTTTT
TRBD1	TRBV29-1	TRBJ2-1	many	CSVEGRDRAYNEQFF	TGCAGCGTTGAAGGCCGGGACAGGGCCTACAATGAGCAGTTCTTC
TRBD2	TRBV24-1	TRBJ2-5	few	CATSDPGLAGRETQYF	TGTGCCACCAGTGATCCTGGACTAGCGGGAAGGGAGACCCAGTACTTC
TRBD1	TRBV5-1	TRBJ1-6	NA	CASSLRQGESPLHF	TGCGCCAGCAGCTTGCGACAGGGCGAATCACCCCTCCACTTT
TRBD2	TRBV30	TRBJ2-7	NA	CALTGLAGTYEQYF	TGTGCCCTAACGGGACTAGCGGGAACCTACGAGCAGTACTTC
NA	TRBV20-1	TRBJ1-1	NA	CSASNPGAINTEAFF	TGCAGTGCTAGTAATCCAGGGGCTATTAACACTGAAGCTTTCTTT
TRBD2	TRBV28	TRBJ2-3	NA	CASSLREVPQYF	TGTGCCAGCAGTTTACGGGAGGTCCCGCAGTATTTT
NA	TRBV27	TRBJ1-5	few	CASSLLGGDQPQHF	TGTGCCAGCAGTTTATTGGGGGGTGATCAGCCCCAGCATTTT
NA	TRBV5-1	TRBJ2-5	many	CASGQRDAETQYF	TGCGCCAGCGGCCAGAGGGATGCAGAGACCCAGTACTTC
TRBD2	TRBV4-1	TRBJ2-1	many	CASRYGTSGRNEQFF	TGCGCCAGCAGGTATGGGACTAGCGGGCGTAATGAGCAGTTCTTC
NA	TRBV29-1	TRBJ2-6	NA	CSVEASGANVLTF	TGCAGCGTTGAAGCCTCTGGGGCCAACGTCCTGACTTTC
TRBD2	TRBV7-3	TRBJ2-7	NA	CASSLASGYYEQYF	TGTGCCAGCAGCTTAGCTAGCGGTTACTACGAGCAGTACTTC
TRBD1	TRBV11-2	TRBJ2-4	few	CASSSGTGMQNIQYF	TGTGCCAGCAGCTCGGGGACAGGGATGCAAAACATTCAGTACTTC
NA	TRBV29-1	TRBJ1-5	NA	CSVEGTEDQPQHF	TGCAGCGTTGAAGGTACAGAAGATCAGCCCCAGCATTTT
NA	TRBV5-1	TRBJ2-1	NA	CASSLGAGNEQFF	TGCGCCAGCAGCTTGGGTGCGGGCAATGAGCAGTTCTTC
NA	TRBV18	TRBJ2-7	few	CASSPVGGGYEQYF	TGTGCCAGCTCACCAGTAGGCGGTGGATACGAGCAGTACTTC
NA	TRBV12-3/TRBV12-4	TRBJ2-1	NA	CASSNRGGINEQFF	TGTGCCAGCAGTAACAGGGGGGGGATCAATGAGCAGTTCTTC
NA	TRBV28	TRBJ1-1	NA	CASRPPVGTEAFF	TGTGCCAGCAGGCCCCCTGTAGGAACTGAAGCTTTCTTT
NA	TRBV5-1	TRBJ2-5	NA	CASSPQTGAQETQYF	TGCGCCAGCAGCCCCCAGACAGGAGCCCAAGAGACCCAGTACTTC
TRBD1	TRBV12-3/TRBV12-4	TRBJ2-6	NA	CASRDRGRPGANVLTF	TGTGCCAGCCGGGACAGGGGGCGACCTGGGGCCAACGTCCTGACTTTC
NA	TRBV5-4	TRBJ1-1	few	CASSLGTGVVNTEAFF	TGTGCCAGCAGCTTGGGGACCGGGGTGGTGAACACTGAAGCTTTCTTT
NA	TRBV5-1	TRBJ2-6	once	CASSLAPGRITGANVLTF	TGCGCCAGCAGCTTGGCCCCGGGACGGATAACTGGGGCCAACGTCCTGACTTTC
NA	TRBV12-3/TRBV12-4	TRBJ2-6	NA	CASSSDFFDASAGANVLTF	TGTGCCAGCAGTTCTGACTTTTTCGACGCTAGCGCTGGGGCCAACGTCCTGACTTTC
TRBD2	TRBV12-3/TRBV12-4	TRBJ2-1	NA	CASSLAGGYEQFF	TGTGCCAGCAGTCTAGCGGGAGGATATGAGCAGTTCTTC
TRBD2	TRBV5-4	TRBJ2-7	NA	CASSYGTSGSIYEQYF	TGTGCCAGCAGCTACGGGACTAGCGGGAGCATCTACGAGCAGTACTTC
NA	TRBV28	TRBJ1-1	NA	CASRGGREITEAFF	TGTGCCAGCAGGGGCGGCAGGGAGATAACTGAAGCTTTCTTT
NA	TRBV28	TRBJ2-3	few	CASSFIGTQYF	TGTGCCAGCAGTTTTATAGGGACGCAGTATTTT
NA	TRBV5-4	TRBJ2-7	NA	CASSNRDSNYEQYF	TGTGCCAGCAGCAACAGGGATTCAAACTACGAGCAGTACTTC
TRBD2	TRBV4-3	TRBJ2-1	NA	CASSQLAGQYNEQFF	TGCGCCAGCAGCCAACTAGCGGGACAGTACAATGAGCAGTTCTTC
NA	TRBV28	TRBJ2-7	few	CASSTPRFAGIGEQYF	TGTGCCAGCAGTACACCCAGGTTTGCCGGGATAGGGGAGCAGTACTTC
TRBD2	TRBV14	TRBJ2-7	many	CASSQSQGGFGEQYF	TGTGCCAGCAGCCAATCCCAGGGAGGGTTTGGCGAGCAGTACTTC
TRBD1	TRBV30	TRBJ1-5	few	CAFDRGNQPQHF	TGTGCCTTCGACAGGGGGAATCAGCCCCAGCATTTT
TRBD1	TRBV27	TRBJ1-2	few	CASSPRGTDKKYLTNGYTF	TGTGCCAGCAGTCCAAGAGGGACAGATAAAAAATATCTAACTAATGGCTACACCTTC
TRBD2	TRBV20-1	TRBJ2-1	few	CSARASIGTSGSYEQFF	TGCAGTGCTAGAGCCTCAATCGGGACTAGCGGGAGTTATGAGCAGTTCTTC
NA	TRBV29-1	TRBJ2-5	many	CSVLGGGTKETQYF	TGCAGCGTTTTGGGTGGGGGCACCAAAGAGACCCAGTACTTC
TRBD1	TRBV20-1	TRBJ1-2	many	CSYRGHNYGYTF	TGCAGCTACAGGGGGCATAACTATGGCTACACCTTC
TRBD2	TRBV20-1	TRBJ2-1	few	CSARDTSGGAFEQFF	TGCAGTGCTAGAGATACTAGCGGGGGGGCATTTGAGCAGTTCTTC